What follows describes a single T cell receptor (beta chain). Its antigen remains unknown. V was shortened by 0 bases and J by 0 bases, with 9 bases between the two germline ends. This CDR3 contains 16 residues. CDR1 and CDR2 (germline): SGHDN, FVKESK. This sample stems from a study of Tregs in tolerant kidney transplant recipients. Points from the study as a whole: This study did not directly address biological reproducibility. Few patients were studied, so findings need validation in larger groups. Expanding Tregs on activated donor B cells appeared to best identify donor-specific TCRbeta clones.

Unstimulated regulatory T cells (CD4+CD25+CD127-), CD4+CD25- non-regulatory cells, CD4 and CD8 cells were FACS-sorted from thawed PBMCs. The data were produced by immunoSEQ multiplex PCR, yet TCRdb's version contains in-frame clones alone and is incomplete. The repertoire holds 240,000 or so clones, with around 82% as singletons. Sequenced input: CD4+ T cells from blood. This TCR came from a human donor in good health. V gene TRBV14 combines with J gene TRBJ2-1; D ambiguous. Here the CDR3 reads CASSQEWMSSYNEQFF. CDR3 bases: TGTGCCAGCAGCCAAGAGTGGATGAGCTCCTACAATGAGCAGTTCTTC.